A selection of T cell receptor beta chains follows, all from one sample in a study of cytomegalovirus exposure and HLA in healthy donors. Clones were read by immunoSEQ multiplex PCR, and TCRdb kept only the in-frame ones, dropping some. Counted here are 150,000 to 200,000 clones, over 70% occurring once; the ten biggest clones make up under 2.5%. Sequencing was carried out using PBMCs. The receptors derive from a woman aged 25 to 45 in good health and CMV-seronegative. CDR3s include the opening cysteine and the closing phenylalanine or tryptophan. D genes are given only for firm matches.

cdr3_aa | v_call | d_call
CASSPPPGQGAGKLFF | TRBV18 | TRBD1
CASRQGVMADTQYF | TRBV6-5 | TRBD1
CASNQRSYGYTF | TRBV19 | -
CASSPGEGNQPQHF | TRBV6-1 | -
CASSQSGPGDGYTF | TRBV16 | -
CASSSDSYEQYF | TRBV19 | -
CASSPEGGGRGYTF | TRBV6-6 | TRBD1
CASSPLGGRYIYGYTF | TRBV18 | -
CASSLGGSNTGELFF | TRBV5-4 | -
CASSWGDGIYEQYF | TRBV5-1 | -
CASKNPDFWGEETQYF | TRBV5-4 | -
CASSYRTGLRTEAFF | TRBV7-6 | TRBD1
CASSPLPQPTHEQYF | TRBV4-3 | -
CASRQTGDNYGYTF | TRBV28 | TRBD1
CASSSGGTDEQFF | TRBV19 | TRBD2
CASSQVPGGLYEQYF | TRBV4-1 | TRBD1
CASSLRDSTNYGYTF | TRBV28 | TRBD1
CASSFAGKETQYF | TRBV7-9 | -
CASSKTGTGEGEQFF | TRBV7-2 | TRBD1
CASSPGPNSPLHF | TRBV7-2 | -
CATSSRGIGYTF | TRBV15 | -
CASSYRGQALNGYTF | TRBV6-5 | TRBD1
CASSLSGTSGVGEQFF | TRBV7-2 | TRBD2
CASSPTGDDEQFF | TRBV7-4 | -
CASSIRRADTQYF | TRBV19 | -
CASSDVGGAHGYTF | TRBV6-1 | -
CASGFGGRFTDTQYF | TRBV12-5 | TRBD2
CASSTHRHGNTEAFF | TRBV28 | -